The rows below give T cell receptor beta chains drawn from one sample of a study of blood T cells in healthy people across ages. TCRdb reprocessed the 5' RACE reads via MiXCR and lists one record per CDR3 protein. The sample gives roughly 1.6 million distinct CDR3 sequences, roughly a third of which show up once; 10% to 12% is in the top ten. The sample taken for sequencing was blood. Every receptor here comes from a woman aged 25 to 39 in good health. The CDR3 runs from the conserved cysteine through the conserved F or W. D genes are given only for firm matches. The size field is filled for only some rows; it gives once, few, many or a size class.

CDR3 length	clone size	D gene	V gene	J gene	CDR3 DNA	CDR3 protein
16	.	.	TRBV3-1	TRBJ1-2	TGTGCCAGCAGCTTCACTTGGAAGGGGGACCCCGGCGGCTACACCTTC	CASSFTWKGDPGGYTF
17	.	TRBD2	TRBV3-1	TRBJ2-3	TGTGCCAGCAGCCCGGGACTAGCGGGCGTGCGCACAGATACGCAGTATTTT	CASSPGLAGVRTDTQYF
14	once	TRBD1	TRBV20-1	TRBJ2-7	TGCAGTGCTAGAGGGACCGACAGGGGCTACGAGCAGTACTTC	CSARGTDRGYEQYF
16	once	TRBD2	TRBV10-3	TRBJ2-3	TGTACCATCAGTGAGTCGATACTAGCGGGAGCAGATACGCAGTATTTT	CTISESILAGADTQYF
16	.	TRBD1	TRBV5-1	TRBJ2-1	TGCGCCAGCAGCCCCCCCAACAGGGGCTCCTACAATGAGCAGTTCTTC	CASSPPNRGSYNEQFF
15	.	.	TRBV10-1	TRBJ2-1	TGCGCCAGCAGTGTCTTCCGTAACCGCCTCGGTGAGCAGTTCTTC	CASSVFRNRLGEQFF
15	.	TRBD1	TRBV27	TRBJ2-7	TGTGCCAGCAGTGTCCGGGACAGCATTTACTACGAGCAGTACTTC	CASSVRDSIYYEQYF
16	few	.	TRBV12-3/TRBV12-4	TRBJ2-1	TGTGCCAGCAGTTACCCAACTTTGAGCTCCTACAATGAGCAGTTCTTC	CASSYPTLSSYNEQFF
15	.	TRBD1	TRBV29-1	TRBJ2-1	TGCAGCGCTGATGAGGGACAGGGACTCTACAATGAGCAGTTCTTC	CSADEGQGLYNEQFF
16	.	.	TRBV6-1	TRBJ2-5	TGTGCCAGCACCCAAGGACAGGGAGGGCCGATGAAGACCCAGTACTTC	CASTQGQGGPMKTQYF
13	.	TRBD1	TRBV6-1	TRBJ2-5	TGTGCCAGCAGTGAACAGGGGGCCGAGACCCAGTACTTC	CASSEQGAETQYF
15	few	TRBD2	TRBV9	TRBJ2-1	TGTGCCAGCACTAAACTAGCGGGGATCGACAATGAGCAGTTCTTC	CASTKLAGIDNEQFF
13	few	TRBD2	TRBV2	TRBJ2-1	TGTGCCAGCAAGACGGGACTATACAATGAGCAGTTCTTC	CASKTGLYNEQFF
17	few	TRBD2	TRBV10-3	TRBJ2-3	TGTGCCATCAGTGTGATTTCCCAGCGGGAGATGCAAGATACGCAGTATTTT	CAISVISQREMQDTQYF
18	few	.	TRBV25-1	TRBJ2-1	TGTGCCAGCAGTGAATATGGCGGGGCTTCAAGCTCCTACAATGAGCAGTTCTTC	CASSEYGGASSSYNEQFF
13	many	.	TRBV20-1	TRBJ2-3	TGCAGTGCAAACGTGCTTGGCACAGATACGCAGTATTTT	CSANVLGTDTQYF
17	few	.	TRBV6-5	TRBJ2-7	TGTGCCAGCAGTTACTTTCGTCCAGGAACCATCTCCTACGAGCAGTACTTC	CASSYFRPGTISYEQYF
15	many	.	TRBV29-1	TRBJ2-1	TGCAGCGTTGGCGCCAGGGGCGGTTCCTACAATGAGCAGTTCTTC	CSVGARGGSYNEQFF
14	many	.	TRBV7-2	TRBJ2-3	TGTGCCAGCAGCTTTGGAACAATCACAGATACGCAGTATTTT	CASSFGTITDTQYF
15	.	TRBD2	TRBV7-9	TRBJ2-1	TGTGCCAGCAGCTTAGCAACTAGCGGCAACAATGAGCAGTTCTTC	CASSLATSGNNEQFF
15	few	.	TRBV20-1	TRBJ2-2	TGCAGTGCTAGAGACCACAGGGAAGTCACCGGGGAGCTGTTTTTT	CSARDHREVTGELFF
13	.	.	TRBV9	TRBJ1-2	TGTGCCAGCAGCGTAGGTGACAGGTCGGGCTACACCTTC	CASSVGDRSGYTF
14	.	TRBD2	TRBV9	TRBJ2-7	TGTGCCAGCGCCCTAGCGGCAGGGTCGTACGAGCAGTACTTC	CASALAAGSYEQYF
14	.	TRBD2	TRBV20-1	TRBJ2-3	TGCAGTGCGCAACCGGGACTACCTACGGATACGCAGTATTTT	CSAQPGLPTDTQYF
15	many	.	TRBV4-1	TRBJ2-5	TGCGCCAGCAGCCCCCACAGAGGCAGCCAAGAGACCCAGTACTTC	CASSPHRGSQETQYF
16	few	TRBD2	TRBV29-1	TRBJ2-7	TGCAGCGTCCTAGAGGTTGCGGGGGGATTCTCCTACGAGCAGTACTTC	CSVLEVAGGFSYEQYF
15	.	.	TRBV12-3/TRBV12-4	TRBJ1-1	TGTGCCAGCAGTTCTAACGGTCTGATGAACACTGAAGCTTTCTTT	CASSSNGLMNTEAFF
17	few	.	TRBV20-1	TRBJ1-6	TGCAGTGCCAAGACAGGACTTCGGCTGGCCTATAATTCACCCCTCCACTTT	CSAKTGLRLAYNSPLHF
14	.	TRBD2	TRBV10-1	TRBJ2-3	TGCGCCAGCAGTACTAGCGGGACCCCAGATACGCAGTATTTT	CASSTSGTPDTQYF
15	.	.	TRBV4-1	TRBJ2-1	TGCGCCAGCAGCCCGGGGGAGACTGGCCCTCATGAGCAGTTCTTC	CASSPGETGPHEQFF
16	.	TRBD1	TRBV6-5	TRBJ1-6	TGTGCCAGCAGTTACCTCCCTCGGGACAGAAATTCACCCCTCCACTTT	CASSYLPRDRNSPLHF
12	few	.	TRBV20-1	TRBJ1-2	TGCAGTGCTAGTGGGCATACCTATGGCTACACCTTC	CSASGHTYGYTF
15	many	.	TRBV28	TRBJ2-1	TGTGCCAGCACATCTGATGCCGGGTTAGACAATGAGCAGTTCTTC	CASTSDAGLDNEQFF
14	.	.	TRBV27	TRBJ1-2	TGTGCCAGCAGACGGGAGGCAGGTGGTTATGGCTACACCTTC	CASRREAGGYGYTF
12	.	TRBD1	TRBV20-1	TRBJ1-2	TGCAGTGCCACCAGGACAGGGAAAGGCTACACCTTC	CSATRTGKGYTF